The sequence of this T cell receptor beta chain was determined in a study of T cell repertoires in cytomegalovirus infection. Study outcomes and limitations: The response measured ex vivo was dominated by TCR beta clonotypes (HLA-C-restricted and CMV-specific). Carriers of CMV and the relevant HLA type were discriminated by public TCR beta frequency.

To note about this clonotype: Its target is not known.

Via MiXCR, TCRdb re-called the reads, giving one row per CDR3 protein. The table lists roughly 990,000 distinct CDR3 sequences, 30% to 40% of them singletons. V was shortened by 2 bases and J by 1 base, with 20 bases between the two germline ends. Germline assignment: CDR1 SGHTA and CDR2 FQGNSA. This CDR3 is built from 18 residues. The TCR originated in a human donor in good health (CMV status not recorded). Some clones in this sample may be carry-over from other donors' samples. This sample comprised cultured CD8+ T cells from PBMCs, obtained from culture after CMV antigen stimulation. The chain joins TRBV7-2 to TRBJ1-2; tentatively, D is TRBD1 (5 bases). The CDR3 is CASSLRGGQGAFNYGYTF. In DNA, the CDR3 is TGTGCCAGCAGCTTAAGGGGAGGGCAGGGCGCCTTTAACTATGGCTACACCTTC.